This T cell receptor (beta chain) stems from a study of shared clonotypes between healthy human individuals. TCRdb keeps only in-frame clones here, not all; method: immunoSEQ multiplex PCR. The sample yields over 2,000,000 clones, 90% to 95% seen once. Naive CD8 cells lacked CD45RO and underwent positive selection for CCR7, leaving out terminally differentiated effector memory CD45RA+ cells. Germline assignment: CDR1 SGDLS and CDR2 YYNGEE. The germline V and J ends were trimmed by 4 bases and 0 bases, with 20 bases remaining between them. This CDR3 is 18 amino acids long. Study-level points and caveats: Sequencing depth was a factor that was expected to affect clonotype sharing among donors.

A note on this clone: Its antigen is currently unknown.

The clonotype originates from a man aged 18-30 years in good health. Some clones in this sample may be carry-over from other donors' samples. The chain joins TRBV9 to TRBJ2-1; D not resolved. Sequenced sample: naive CD8+ T cells from PBMCs. The CDR3 DNA reads as TGTGCCAGCAGCTCCAGAGGTGGCTACGTCGCCTCCTACAATGAGCAGTTCTTC. It encodes CASSSRGGYVASYNEQFF.